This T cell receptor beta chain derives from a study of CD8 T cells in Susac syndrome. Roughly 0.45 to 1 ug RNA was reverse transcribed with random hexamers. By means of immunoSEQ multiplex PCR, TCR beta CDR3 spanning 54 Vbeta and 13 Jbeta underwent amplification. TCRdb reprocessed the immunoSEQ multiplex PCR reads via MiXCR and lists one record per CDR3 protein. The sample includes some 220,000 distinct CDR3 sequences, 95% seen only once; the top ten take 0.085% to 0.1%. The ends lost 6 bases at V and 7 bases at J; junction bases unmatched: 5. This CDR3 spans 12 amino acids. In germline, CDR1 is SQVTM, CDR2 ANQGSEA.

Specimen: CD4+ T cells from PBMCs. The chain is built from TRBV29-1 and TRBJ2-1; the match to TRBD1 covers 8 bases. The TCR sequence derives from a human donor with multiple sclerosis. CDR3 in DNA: TGCAGCGTGGGGACAGGACGGAATGAGCAGTTCTTC. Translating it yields CSVGTGRNEQFF.